This T cell receptor (beta chain) was sequenced during a study of shared clonotypes between healthy human individuals (TCRdb year 2020). A note on the overall study: The cohort included three men and a couple of women between 18 and 49 years of age. The study deeply sequenced blood TCR repertoires of several healthy adults to estimate repertoire size and the extent of clonotype sharing between individuals. Per donor, leukapheresis produced somewhere between about 0.8 and 9.5 billion PBMCs. To increase sequencing depth and limit assay-specific biases, different laboratories used diverse techniques to prepare libraries and sequence TCR repertoires. Per donor, three plates each were used for CD4 naive and CD4 memory, two for CD8 naive, and one for CD8 memory. Overall study outcomes, separate from this receptor: Based on pairwise subsampling, the degree of clonotype sharing among donors was expected to be affected by sequencing depth. Sharing across a few donors was observed for roughly 5.4% of naive CD4, over 3% of naive CD8, 2.3% of memory CD4, and about 0.4% of memory CD8 clonotypes. Rarefaction of sorted-subset datasets indicated incomplete sequencing despite the large sequencing depth. Sampling was restricted to blood, and TCR repertoires in tissue are likely to differ from TCR repertoires in blood. Naive subsets generally had larger estimated clonotype richness than memory subsets did. Higher generation probabilities were observed for clonotypes shared by all four sorted-subset donors than for non-shared clonotypes. Because the study included a small number of donors, the genetic and exposure-history diversity represented was limited.

With respect to this clone: This receptor's antigen is unknown. There are no base qualities to consult, and no much larger clone falls within one base.

TCR CDR3 regions were amplified from genomic DNA by multiplex PCR using the deep immunoSEQ assay. For each cell subset, the extracted genomic DNA was distributed evenly across all wells of several immunoSEQ 96-well plates, and each plate served as one replicate. Each replicate PCR for sorted subsets received about 200 ng genomic DNA, equal to about 30,000 T cell genomes. Purified libraries were measured with a Qubit 3.0 fluorometer, size-checked on a Bioanalyzer 2100, and measured again with the KAPA Library Quantification kit. Every immunoSEQ 96-well plate was sequenced on a dedicated single-read 150-cycle Illumina NextSeq 550 flow cell. As for the authors' bioinformatics: Because the immunoSEQ output included only junctional sequences and no quality scores, the filtering could not be the same as the filtering used for full-length reads. Sequences were annotated with PyIR, a Python wrapper for IgBLAST v1.9, using IMGT germline references to assign V/J genes and CDR3. Reads with weak V/J assignments (E-value above 1e-6), missing CDR3, stop codons, out-of-frame junctions, or ambiguous translated residues were removed. V3J clonotypes were defined as sequences sharing the same inferred V gene, J gene, and CDR3 amino acid sequence. Percentage overlap between repertoires was computed as shared unique clonotypes divided by the size of the smaller repertoire. Three approaches were used to assess repertoire richness: RTK rarefaction, the Chao1 estimator, and Recon v2.1 estimates of unobserved clonotypes. Generation probabilities for all TCRbeta clonotypes obtained by the gDNA method from a handful of donors were computed using OLGA. TCRdb's version of the immuneACCESS table is confined to in-frame rearrangements and falls short of the full clone set. An unresolved V gene accounts for under half of the shortfall where checked; the remainder is of unknown origin. Clone size and the V and J calls come from that table; the DNA yielded D and trimming. This sample comprises 950,000 to 1,100,000 clones, around 74% of them detected only once. Clones ranked in the top ten supply about 1.5% of the sample.

Donors were healthy HIV-negative adults with no recently reported acute infections or vaccinations. Only Caucasian adults living in Nashville, Tennessee, USA were represented among the donors. CD4+ T cells were enriched by magnetic negative selection; naive cells were then positively selected on CD45RA, and the negative fraction formed the memory subset. After blood collection by leukapheresis, PBMCs were isolated using Ficoll-Histopaque density gradient centrifugation and then cryopreserved in the vapor phase of liquid nitrogen. Analytical flow cytometry was used to check the purity and quantity of each magnetically sorted T cell population. From each sorted fraction, genomic DNA was isolated and quantified by UV absorbance on a Nanodrop 2000c. The source of this sequence is a man younger than 35 in good health. The source material was memory CD4+ T cells sorted from blood. The intended sense of this specimen's cell subset or site label: CD45RA-negative fraction.

CDR3 protein: CASRTGRKENIQYF. The DNA reads as follows: TGTGCCAGCAGAACGGGACGGAAAGAAAACATTCAGTACTTC. The chain employs TRBV6-6 and TRBJ2-4; the D element could tentatively be TRBD1 or TRBD2, as 5 bases agree for each. Measured from the cysteine to the phenylalanine, the CDR3 is 14 residues long. Only the CDR3 part of the read is kept: 42 bases, read in frame from the first base. V lost 6 bases and J lost 5 bases; the stretch between them is 14 bases long. Per the germline V gene (reference sequence), MNHNY is the CDR1 and SVGAGI is the CDR2.